The 18 T cell receptor beta chains below come from one sample, sequenced in a study of blood T cell repertoires in COVID-19. Some clones are missing from TCRdb's copy, which holds only in-frame ones; the method was immunoSEQ multiplex PCR. Counted here are 160,000 or so clones, roughly nine tenths occurring once; the ten biggest clones make up about 18%. Sample: peripheral blood. The receptors derive from a man aged 55 to 70 with active or convalescent COVID-19.

This clone was seen a single time. V usage is TRBV24-1 and J usage is TRBJ2-5, with 8 bases aligning to TRBD2. The V gene end was trimmed by 3 bases and the J gene end by 5 bases; junction bases not matched to a gene: 7. Germline-derived CDR1 and CDR2 are KGHDR and SFDVKD. The CDR3 is 15 residues long. CDR3 amino acids: CATSDPARGGETQYF. For the CDR3, the DNA is TGTGCCACCAGTGATCCCGCACGGGGGGGGGAGACCCAGTACTTC.

The chain joins TRBV6-4 to TRBJ1-1; a weak D match, TRBD1 (5 bases). The CDR3 is 13 amino acids. Germline-derived CDR1 and CDR2 are MRHNA and SNTAGT. The V end was cut by 6 bases, the J end by 3 bases, with 11 bases between. The CDR3 here is CASRSRVDTEAFF. DNA for the CDR3: TGTGCCAGCAGATCCAGGGTGGACACTGAAGCTTTCTTT.

This clone was counted a single time. This chain uses TRBV27 with TRBJ1-5, with TRBD1 matching 12 bases. The CDR3 is 19 amino acids. Germline CDR1 MNHEY, CDR2 SMNVEV (reference sequence). J gave up 0 bases and V 0 bases, and 6 bases lay outside the gene matches. CDR3 residues: CASSLSGTGGRFSNQPQHF. The CDR3 nucleotides read TGTGCCAGCAGTTTATCAGGGACAGGGGGCCGATTTAGCAATCAGCCCCAGCATTTT.

The chain combines TRBV29-1 with TRBJ1-1; TRBD1 aligns across 7 bases. CDR1 and CDR2 (germline): SQVTM, ANQGSEA. After removal of 3 bases from V and 7 bases from J, the junction contained 11 bases not matched to a gene. CDR3 length: 14 amino acids. CDR3 in DNA: TGCAGCGTTGACTTCACAGACAGGGCGCTTGAAGCTTTCTTT. This codes for CSVDFTDRALEAFF.

V gene TRBV7-2 combines with J gene TRBJ2-7; a weak D match, TRBD2 (5 bases). V lost 2 bases and J lost 3, with 5 bases in between. Germline CDR1 is SGHTA and CDR2 is FQGNSA. The CDR3 has 12 residues. The CDR3 sequence is CASSLTSYEQYF. In DNA, the CDR3 is TGTGCCAGCAGCTTAACTAGCTACGAGCAGTACTTC.

This chain links TRBV6-2 or TRBV6-3 with TRBJ1-5; weak D call: TRBD1 (5 bases). Germline CDR1 MNHEY, CDR2 SVGEGT. This CDR3 contains 14 residues. The ends were cut back, 0 bases at V and 5 bases at J, with 8 bases in the middle. The CDR3 here is CASSYSWGDQPQHF. Here the CDR3 DNA reads TGTGCCAGCAGTTACTCATGGGGGGATCAGCCCCAGCATTTT.

The V gene is TRBV28, the J gene TRBJ2-3; possibly TRBD1 for D (6 bases). The CDR3 covers 17 residues. With 3 bases removed from V and 3 bases from J, the gap between germline ends came to 19 bases. CDR1 and CDR2 (germline): MDHEN, SYDVKM. The CDR3 DNA sequence: TGTGCCAGCAGTTTGGGTATCAGGGGAATGGGGACAGATACGCAGTATTTT. Translated, it gives CASSLGIRGMGTDTQYF.

The chain uses TRBV6-5 and TRBJ2-7; 9 bases fit TRBD2. The CDR3 loop spans 15 amino acids. Unmatched junction bases numbered 4, after V lost 0 bases and J lost 4 bases. CDR1 is MNHEY and CDR2 is SVGAGI in the germline V gene. The CDR3 protein is CASSYSRGLAYEQYF. DNA of the CDR3: TGTGCCAGCAGTTACTCGAGGGGACTAGCTTACGAGCAGTACTTC.

This clone was picked up one time. The rearrangement joins TRBV19 to TRBJ1-4, with D maybe TRBD1 (6 bases). V was shortened by 6 bases and J by 8 bases, with 16 bases between the two germline ends. CDR1 and CDR2 from the germline V gene are LNHDA and SQIVND (reference sequence). The CDR3 has 14 residues. This CDR3 reads CASSGQFNWEKLFF. As DNA, the CDR3 is TGTGCCAGTAGCGGACAGTTTAACTGGGAAAAACTGTTTTTT.

The CDR3 loop is CASSQTGEGNQPQHF. The CDR3 DNA follows: TGTGCCAGTAGTCAAACAGGGGAAGGCAATCAGCCCCAGCATTTT. This chain connects TRBV19 to TRBJ1-5; 7 nucleotides agree with TRBD1. This CDR3 region has 15 residues. Trimming cost V 5 bases and J 2 bases; bases outside gene matches: 6. CDR1 LNHDA and CDR2 SQIVND come from the germline V gene (reference sequence).

This clone was seen only a few times. The chain is built from TRBV5-1 and TRBJ1-1, with 7 bases lining up with TRBD1. J was trimmed by 4 bases and V by 3 bases; bases with no gene match: 6. The CDR3 consists of 14 residues. Germline lookup yields CDR1 SGHRS and CDR2 YFSETQ. The CDR3 is CASSSQGPGTEAFF. As DNA, the CDR3 is TGCGCCAGCAGCTCACAGGGGCCGGGCACTGAAGCTTTCTTT.

V and J are TRBV6-1 and TRBJ1-2; 8 bases map to TRBD1. Trimming took 3 bases from V and 4 from J; bases not matched to a gene: 4. CDR3 length equals 14 residues. CDR1 MNHNS and CDR2 SASEGT come from the germline V gene. The CDR3 region is CASSEGQVFYGYTF. Written as DNA, the CDR3 is TGTGCCAGCAGTGAGGGACAGGTTTTCTATGGCTACACCTTC.

This chain connects TRBV6-5 to TRBJ2-1, with 10 bases matching TRBD2. The CDR3 extends over 15 amino acids. The V gene's germline CDR1 is MNHEY and CDR2 SVGAGI. V was pared by 6 bases and J by 8 bases, with 10 bases of the junction left unmatched. CDR3 residues: CASSRALAGDDEQFF. CDR3 nucleotides: TGTGCCAGCAGCCGAGCTCTAGCGGGAGATGATGAGCAGTTCTTC.

This chain links TRBV2 with TRBJ1-6, with 7 positions matching TRBD1. After removal of 0 bases from V and 6 bases from J, the junction contained 5 bases not matched to a gene. The CDR3 contains 16 residues. Germline V lookup: CDR1 SNHLY, CDR2 FYNNEI. The CDR3 nucleotides read TGTGCCAGCAGTGAAGCGAGGGGACAGTTTAATTCACCCCTCCACTTT. It translates to CASSEARGQFNSPLHF.

This chain joins TRBV6-5 and TRBJ2-5, with TRBD2 matching 11 bases. The germline V gene has CDR1 MNHEY and CDR2 SVGAGI. Trimming took 4 bases from V and 2 from J; bases not matched to a gene: 3. This CDR3 spans 15 amino acids. CDR3 in DNA: TGTGCCAGCAGTTCCAGGACTAGCGGGCAAGAGACCCAGTACTTC. This translates into CASSSRTSGQETQYF.

In this sample, this clone turned up once. The V gene is TRBV4-1, the J gene TRBJ1-5; 9 bases align to TRBD1. V shed 0 bases, J shed 0 bases, and the junction held 12 bases outside the gene matches. CDR1 and CDR2 from the germline V gene are MGHRA and YSYEKL. This CDR3 has 20 amino acids. The DNA for the CDR3 is TGCGCCAGCAGCCAAGATCGGGGACAGGGAGTCTCTAATAGCAATCAGCCCCAGCATTTT. It is translated as CASSQDRGQGVSNSNQPQHF.

V usage is TRBV11-2 and J usage is TRBJ2-5; 13 bases are shared with TRBD2. Unmatched junction bases numbered 5, after V lost 5 bases and J lost 5 bases. CDR3 size: 15 residues. Germline CDR1 SGHAT, CDR2 FQNNGV. The CDR3 loop reads CASSTRLAGGETQYF. Written as DNA, the CDR3 is TGTGCCAGCAGCACCCGACTAGCGGGGGGTGAGACCCAGTACTTC.

The genes are TRBV10-2 and TRBJ2-1, with 7 bases identical to TRBD1. CDR1 WSHSY and CDR2 SAAADI come from the germline V gene. J was trimmed by 4 bases and V by 7 bases; bases with no gene match: 4. The CDR3 is 13 residues long. The CDR3 sequence is CASKGAQYNEQFF. Here the CDR3 DNA reads TGCGCCAGCAAGGGGGCCCAATACAATGAGCAGTTCTTC.